These T cell receptor beta chains were read from a single sample in a study of control samples from healthy donors and cancer patients. The data were produced by immunoSEQ multiplex PCR, yet TCRdb's version contains in-frame clones alone and is incomplete. This sample has 390,000 or so clones; approximately 90% occur once, and the top ten carry about 6.3%. The sample was PBMCs. The receptors were gathered from a man in his forties or fifties with head and neck cancer. CDR3s include the opening cysteine and the closing phenylalanine or tryptophan. A D gene is named only where the DNA matches it firmly. Size values are once, few and many counts, or a class for expanded clones, and some rows have none.

cdr3_nt,cdr3_aa,j_call,cdr3_length,d_call,v_call,clone_size
TGTGCCACCAGCAGACCGGACCCTGATCCTAATGGCTACACCTTC,CATSRPDPDPNGYTF,TRBJ1-2,15,.,TRBV15,.
TGTGCCAGCAGCTTAGCCAGCGGGGGGGCCTACGAGCAGTACTTC,CASSLASGGAYEQYF,TRBJ2-7,15,TRBD2,TRBV7-2,.
TGTGCCAGCTCTGCGGACAGGGGGCGCGAAGAGACCCAGTACTTC,CASSADRGREETQYF,TRBJ2-5,15,TRBD1,TRBV5-4,.
TGTGCCAGCAGTGAATCTACAGGGACCATCGCACTCAATGAAAAACTGTTTTTT,CASSESTGTIALNEKLFF,TRBJ1-4,18,.,TRBV25-1,.
TGTGCCAGCTCACCGGTCAGGGAAGGAACAGATACGCAGTATTTT,CASSPVREGTDTQYF,TRBJ2-3,15,.,TRBV18,.
TGTGCCAGCAGCCGGGACAGGGGCTGGGGAGATAATTCACCCCTCCACTTT,CASSRDRGWGDNSPLHF,TRBJ1-6,17,TRBD1,TRBV7-9,.
TGCGCCAGCAGCTCCGGACAGGGGCATGGCTACACCTTC,CASSSGQGHGYTF,TRBJ1-2,13,TRBD1,TRBV5-1,.
TGTGCCAGCAGCCAAGACTCCGGGGCGGGGGCCGCGGAGACCCAGTACTTC,CASSQDSGAGAAETQYF,TRBJ2-5,17,.,TRBV3-1/TRBV3-2,.
TGTGCCAGCAGCTTAGATAGTCCCGTTGCAGCTTTCTTT,CASSLDSPVAAFF,TRBJ1-1,13,.,TRBV11-2,once
TGTGCCAGCAGCCTAATCAGCCTACCGAACACCGGGGAGCTGTTTTTT,CASSLISLPNTGELFF,TRBJ2-2,16,.,TRBV28,.
TGTGCCAGCAGCCAAGGACTAGCGGGGAGGTCCTACAATGAGCAGTTCTTC,CASSQGLAGRSYNEQFF,TRBJ2-1,17,TRBD2,TRBV14,.
TGTGCCAGCAGCGTGACAGGGGCCTGGAATCAGCCCCAGCATTTT,CASSVTGAWNQPQHF,TRBJ1-5,15,TRBD1,TRBV9,.
TGTGCCAGCAGTCTTAGGGGGGTCGACGAGCAGTACTTC,CASSLRGVDEQYF,TRBJ2-7,13,.,TRBV27,.
TGTGCCAGCAGCTTAGCTAGGGGAATCGAGACCCAGTACTTC,CASSLARGIETQYF,TRBJ2-5,14,.,TRBV11-3,.
TGTGCCAGCAGCGTAGCAGGGGATCCCTACAATGAGCAGTTCTTC,CASSVAGDPYNEQFF,TRBJ2-1,15,.,TRBV9,.
TGTGCCAGCGGGTGGGAGACCGGGGAGCTGTTTTTT,CASGWETGELFF,TRBJ2-2,12,.,TRBV12-3/TRBV12-4,.
TGCAGTGCTTACGTGGGCTATGGCTACACCTTC,CSAYVGYGYTF,TRBJ1-2,11,.,TRBV20-1,.
TGTGCCAGCAGCCCCCCCCGGACAGGCAACAATCAGCCCCAGCATTTT,CASSPPRTGNNQPQHF,TRBJ1-5,16,TRBD1,TRBV9,.
TGTGCCAGCAACAGGGCGCATGGCAATCAGCCCCAGCATTTT,CASNRAHGNQPQHF,TRBJ1-5,14,.,TRBV6-5,.
TGTGCCATCAGTTCGGGAGACCCTAATCAGCCCCAGCATTTT,CAISSGDPNQPQHF,TRBJ1-5,14,.,TRBV10-3,.
TGTGCCAGTAAGGATGGGGGCTTTGGGGCCAACGTCCTGACTTTC,CASKDGGFGANVLTF,TRBJ2-6,15,.,TRBV6-5,.
TGTGCCAGCAGTCCGACAGGGATGAACACTGAAGCTTTCTTT,CASSPTGMNTEAFF,TRBJ1-1,14,TRBD1,TRBV28,.
TGTGCCAGCGGGCCGGCCTCTGGAAACACCATATATTTT,CASGPASGNTIYF,TRBJ1-3,13,.,TRBV27,.
TGTGCCAGCAGCCTGACAGGGGTGGAAACTGAAGCTTTCTTT,CASSLTGVETEAFF,TRBJ1-1,14,TRBD1,TRBV7-8,.
TGTGCCAGTAGTCCACTGGGGGGACAGGGACCCACCGGGGAGCTGTTTTTT,CASSPLGGQGPTGELFF,TRBJ2-2,17,TRBD1,TRBV19,.
TGTGCCAGCAGCCCCGGGGCCAGGGGAAACACTGAAGCTTTCTTT,CASSPGARGNTEAFF,TRBJ1-1,15,.,TRBV7-2,.
TGCGCCAGCAGCCCGGACAGGGCAATCTTGACTGAAGCTTTCTTT,CASSPDRAILTEAFF,TRBJ1-1,15,TRBD1,TRBV5-1,.
TGTGCCAGCAGCAAGGGAGGAGCGGGGAACTACAATGAGCAGTTCTTC,CASSKGGAGNYNEQFF,TRBJ2-1,16,.,TRBV21-1,.
TGTGCCAGCAGTAGGGAGAGGAGTCCACTCTACGAGCAGTACTTC,CASSRERSPLYEQYF,TRBJ2-7,15,.,TRBV6-5,once
TGTGCCAGCAGCAATGGCGAGCACAGTCCGCAGTATTTT,CASSNGEHSPQYF,TRBJ2-3,13,.,TRBV7-9,.
TGTGCCAGCAGTTACGCGAACAATGAGCAGTTCTTC,CASSYANNEQFF,TRBJ2-1,12,.,TRBV6-6,.
TGTGCCAGCAGCACCCCAGCCCTTCTAGGAGAGACCCAGTACTTC,CASSTPALLGETQYF,TRBJ2-5,15,.,TRBV7-9,.
TGTGCCAGCAGTTACTCGGGCAGGGAGTATGGCTACACCTTC,CASSYSGREYGYTF,TRBJ1-2,14,.,TRBV6-5,.
TGTGCCAGCAGCCGTTGGGGCACTGAAGCTTTCTTT,CASSRWGTEAFF,TRBJ1-1,12,.,TRBV5-4,.
TGTGCCAGCAGCCCGACAGGGATTCCTAATGAAAAACTGTTTTTT,CASSPTGIPNEKLFF,TRBJ1-4,15,TRBD1,TRBV6-5,once
TGTGCCAGCAGCTTGGGTGGGGGCACCGGGGAGCTGTTTTTT,CASSLGGGTGELFF,TRBJ2-2,14,.,TRBV5-4,.
TGTGCCAGCAGTTTTCGGCGGGACTCCCCCTACGAGCAGTACTTC,CASSFRRDSPYEQYF,TRBJ2-7,15,.,TRBV27,once
TGTGCCAGCAGCTTAAGGGCAGGGGGAAACACTGAAGCTTTCTTT,CASSLRAGGNTEAFF,TRBJ1-1,15,TRBD1,TRBV7-9,.
TGCGCCAGCAGCTTGGGAGGGGCCGTCGCCTACAATGAGCAGTTCTTC,CASSLGGAVAYNEQFF,TRBJ2-1,16,.,TRBV5-1,.
TGTGCCAGCAGCCGAACCGGACTACCCCCTAGCGAGCAGTACTTC,CASSRTGLPPSEQYF,TRBJ2-7,15,.,TRBV21-1,.
TGTGCCAGCGGTTTGGGGGGAGGGCCACAGACCCAGTACTTC,CASGLGGGPQTQYF,TRBJ2-5,14,TRBD2,TRBV6-2/TRBV6-3,.
TGCGCCAGCAGCCAAGAGAGGCAGTGGGTGTTCTTC,CASSQERQWVFF,TRBJ2-1,12,.,TRBV4-1,.
TGTGCCAGCAGCTTGGGTCGTCAGGGGTCTGATGAGCAGTTCTTC,CASSLGRQGSDEQFF,TRBJ2-1,15,.,TRBV5-8,.
TGTGCCAGTAGTGTAACCGGGACAGACGAGCAGTACTTC,CASSVTGTDEQYF,TRBJ2-7,13,TRBD1,TRBV19,.
TGTGCCAGCAGCTTAAACAGGGTGAACACTGAAGCTTTCTTT,CASSLNRVNTEAFF,TRBJ1-1,14,.,TRBV7-2,.
TGTGCCAGCAGCCCTTGGGGAGGGCCAAACAATGAGCAGTTCTTC,CASSPWGGPNNEQFF,TRBJ2-1,15,TRBD2,TRBV7-3,.
TGTGCCAGCAGTTTTCTCCGGGGAACCTCGGGGGGGCAAACCGGGGAGCTGTTTTTT,CASSFLRGTSGGQTGELFF,TRBJ2-2,19,TRBD2,TRBV28,.
TGTGCCAGTGACGGACCCGGAGACTATGGCTACACCTTC,CASDGPGDYGYTF,TRBJ1-2,13,.,TRBV19,once
TGTGCCAGCACCAATGTCCTTGGGTCAGGGGTTGAAAAACTGTTTTTT,CASTNVLGSGVEKLFF,TRBJ1-4,16,.,TRBV27,.
TGTGCCAGCAGCCAAAGAACGGCTTTAGAAACTTCACCCCTCCACTTT,CASSQRTALETSPLHF,TRBJ1-6,16,.,TRBV3-1/TRBV3-2,.
TGTGCCAGCAGTCAGAAACAGGGGTCTAGAGCGGACGAGCAGTACTTC,CASSQKQGSRADEQYF,TRBJ2-7,16,TRBD1,TRBV27,.
TGTGCCAGCAGCTCCGGGAAGACCCACACCGGGGAGCTGTTTTTT,CASSSGKTHTGELFF,TRBJ2-2,15,.,TRBV11-3,.
TGTGCCAGCAGTGACGGGACTAGCAGCACCGGGGAGCTGTTTTTT,CASSDGTSSTGELFF,TRBJ2-2,15,TRBD2,TRBV6-4,.
TGTGCCAGTCAAAGGAGTCTTTATAATTCACCCCTCCACTTT,CASQRSLYNSPLHF,TRBJ1-6,14,.,TRBV19,.
TGTGCCAGCAGCTTCGGGGAGCACACTGAAGCTTTCTTT,CASSFGEHTEAFF,TRBJ1-1,13,.,TRBV7-9,once
TGTGCCAGCAGTGTCAAGGGGGGCGCGGGCGGGGAGCTGTTTTTT,CASSVKGGAGGELFF,TRBJ2-2,15,.,TRBV28,.
TGTGCCAGCAGCGTAGGCCCAGGACACTCATTCTACGAGCAGTACTTC,CASSVGPGHSFYEQYF,TRBJ2-7,16,.,TRBV9,.
TGTGCCAGCAGCGCGAAGACCGAGAACTATGGCTACACCTTC,CASSAKTENYGYTF,TRBJ1-2,14,.,TRBV7-3,.
TGTGCCAGCAGCCCGTCCACAGATACGCAGTATTTT,CASSPSTDTQYF,TRBJ2-3,12,.,TRBV3-1/TRBV3-2,.